The 5 T cell receptor beta chains listed next were all sequenced from one sample in a study of blood T cell repertoires in COVID-19. The repertoire was sequenced with immunoSEQ multiplex PCR; TCRdb's copy has only in-frame clones and lacks some. The data contain 60,000 to 65,000 clones, about 76% of them singletons. Sequencing was done on a sample of peripheral blood. The receptors stem from a woman aged 80 or over with acute or convalescent COVID-19.

CDR3 protein: CASSERRQNMNTEAFF. The CDR3 nucleotides read TGTGCCAGCAGTGAAAGGCGACAAAACATGAACACTGAAGCTTTCTTT. The chain links TRBV2 to TRBJ1-1; D gene unclear. V lost 2 bases, J lost 0 bases, and 13 bases lay in between. CDR1 is SNHLY and CDR2 is FYNNEI in the germline V gene. The CDR3 has 16 amino acids.

The chain recombines TRBV7-8 with TRBJ1-3; no definite D call. This CDR3 is 13 amino acids long. Germline values: CDR1 SGHVS, CDR2 FQNEAQ. Trimming took off 3 bases at V and 6 bases at J, with 9 bases between the two ends. The DNA of the CDR3 is TGTGCCAGCAGCTTGAGCCCGAAAAACACCATATATTTT. This encodes CASSLSPKNTIYF.

The chain carries TRBV28 and TRBJ2-5; TRBD1 matches 10 bases. Per germline, CDR1 MDHEN and CDR2 SYDVKM. With V trimmed by 6 bases and J by 2 bases, 15 bases remained unmatched. This CDR3 region has 18 residues. In DNA, the CDR3 is TGTGCCAGCAGAGCTCAAGGGACGGGACAGGGGACACAAGAGACCCAGTACTTC. It codes for CASRAQGTGQGTQETQYF.

There are a few counts of this clone. The V gene is TRBV21-1, the J gene TRBJ1-6; TRBD1 is the table's D call, not checked against the DNA. TRBV21-1 is shown as a pseudogene. The CDR3 covers 14 residues. The CDR3 reads CASSSPGLNSPLHF. In nucleotides, the CDR3 is TGTGCCAGCAGCTCCCCTGGGCTTAATTCACCCCTCCACTTT.

This chain links TRBV5-6 with TRBJ2-3, with D possibly TRBD1 on 7 matching bases. Germline CDR1 reads SGHDT; CDR2 reads YYEEEE. The CDR3 is 16 amino acids. Trimming took off 5 bases at V and 4 bases at J, with 20 bases between the two ends. CDR3 coding DNA: TGTGCCAGCAGGCACGGAGGGGCAGGGGGACCAGATACGCAGTATTTT. Translated: CASRHGGAGGPDTQYF.